The 5 T cell receptor beta chains below were found in one sample sequenced in a study of blood T cell repertoires in COVID-19 (dated by TCRdb to about 2020). Receptor libraries were prepared by the immunoSEQ multiplex PCR assay. TCRdb took this table from immuneACCESS and kept in-frame rearrangements with V and J called. Such tables lack part of the clones; where checked against another copy, unresolved V genes explain under half of the gap, and the rest is unexplained. This sample is represented by roughly 320,000 clones; roughly 90% of them were singletons. Together, the top ten hold about 4% of the sample. Sequenced sample: PBMCs or T cells enriched from blood (not recorded which). The source of these receptors is a woman aged 25 to 39 who had been exposed to COVID-19.

V gene TRBV28 combines with J gene TRBJ1-4; 11 bases align to TRBD1. Per germline, CDR1 MDHEN and CDR2 SYDVKM. The CDR3 has 15 residues. The trim removed 5 bases at V and 8 bases at J, leaving 7 bases unmatched. The CDR3 spells CASSQDRGPGEKLFF. The CDR3 DNA sequence: TGTGCCAGCAGTCAGGACAGGGGGCCGGGGGAAAAACTGTTTTTT.

V is TRBV4-1 and J is TRBJ2-3; D possibly corresponds to TRBD2 (5 bases). Germline V gene lookup returns CDR1 MGHRA and CDR2 YSYEKL. Trimming pared 1 base from V and 1 base from J, leaving 6 bases between. The CDR3 has 14 amino acids. DNA for the CDR3: TGCGCCAGCAGCCAAGCGAGGGGCACAGATACGCAGTATTTT. Protein product: CASSQARGTDTQYF.

This rearrangement joins TRBV29-1 to TRBJ2-5; D is unclear. V lost 4 bases and J lost 4, with 10 bases in between. Germline V gene data show CDR1 as SQVTM and CDR2 as ANQGSEA. The CDR3 totals 12 residues. For the CDR3, the DNA is TGCAGCGTTGGCAGGCCACGAGAGACCCAGTACTTC. Its translation: CSVGRPRETQYF.

This clone came up a few times. V is TRBV5-1 and J is TRBJ2-2; 7 bases fit TRBD1. Per germline, CDR1 SGHRS and CDR2 YFSETQ. This CDR3 region has 17 residues. Unmatched junction bases numbered 11, after V lost 6 bases and J lost 0 bases. This CDR3 is CASKETGLTPNTGELFF. The CDR3 bases are TGCGCCAGCAAAGAGACAGGGCTTACACCGAACACCGGGGAGCTGTTTTTT.

The J gene is TRBJ2-2, the V gene TRBV15; D possibly corresponds to TRBD2 (5 bases). The CDR3 is 15 amino acids. Deletions cut 0 bases from V and 5 bases from J, with 10 bases between. CDR1 and CDR2 (germline): LNHNV, YYDKDF (reference sequence). The CDR3 nucleotides are TGTGCCACCAGCAGAGAGCCCCGGAGGACCGGGGAGCTGTTTTTT. Its translation is CATSREPRRTGELFF. Full variable domain (outside the CDR3, taken from reference TRBV15 and TRBJ2-2): DAMVIQNPRYQVTQFGKPVTLSCSQTLNHNVMYWYQQKSSQAPKLLFHYYDKDFNNEADTPDNFQSRRPNTSFCFLDIRSPGLGDTAMYLCATSREPRRTGELFFGEGSRLTVL.